This T cell receptor beta chain was observed in a study of molecular identifiers for immune sequencing clone quantification listed by TCRdb under 2018. Some background on the complete study: For a replicate experiment, RNA from roughly 20,000 or 100,000 naive CD8 T cells was divided into five aliquots, of which four were sequenced. This methods study benchmarked molecular-identifier clustering-based TCR repertoire sequencing (MIDCIRS) and TCR RNA copy counting, using CD8 T cells to do so.

Naive CD8 T cell libraries were made from approximately 22,000 to 940,000 sorted cells using 10%, 30% or 50% of purified RNA. Naive CD8 T cells were FACS-sorted as CD8+CD4-CCR7+CD45RA+ on a BD FACSAria II into RLT Plus buffer. Detection sensitivity was tested by spiking Jurkat RNA equal to roughly ten TCR copies' worth into samples containing about 20,000-1,100,000 naive CD8 T cells. CD8 T cells were enriched using RosetteSep CD8+ T Cell Enrichment Cocktail and Ficoll-Paque, and the enriched cells then underwent ACK red cell lysis. A remark on this clonotype: Its antigen is still unknown. No qualities accompany the bases; no much larger clone lies one base away.

Summary of the overall study and its limitations: Identical TCR molecules sharing a barcode could cause highly expanded clone sizes to be underestimated. In CMV-specific effector cells, over 99% of molecules were held by clones above 20 RNA copies, whereas under 1% of molecules were held by such clones in naive cells. When barcode sub-clustering was omitted, TCR diversity was inflated by chimeric consensus sequences, with chimeras reaching as high as 47%. Modeling gave around 3 recovered TCR RNA copies per cell versus around 10 by digital PCR, implying around 33% capture efficiency. The naive libraries included spiked-in Jurkat TCR RNA (about 11 copies' worth), and this RNA is not part of the donor repertoire. Spiked-in Jurkat TCR RNA equal to a single cell's worth was reported to be detectable even within 1,100,000 naive CD8 T cells.

Receptor libraries were prepared by PCR. These reads were obtained on a NextSeq 500. Bulk TCR libraries were generated as previously described, with the TCR primers listed in Table S5 used. The Qiagen AllPrep DNA/RNA kit was used to purify total RNA. Before analysis, reads from multiple sequencing runs of one library were combined. As for the authors' bioinformatics: Reads were retained only if an exact TCR constant sequence was present, and the retained reads were trimmed to 150 nt and grouped according to their 12-nt molecular barcodes. Within each barcode group, reads were sub-clustered at a 15% Levenshtein threshold, and quality-weighted consensus sequences were built per RNA molecule. Non-functional sequences were discarded, and so were lower-count sequences lying one edit away from another sequence. On the basis of fitting two negative binomial distributions, barcode sub-clusters with fewer than 20% of the maximum read count were discarded. TCRdb itself trimmed the public reads at Q25 with fastp, ran MiXCR and retained productive beta chains. All rows with the same CDR3 protein become a single entry with the most common DNA and genes. TCRdb's processing, not the authors' own work, is the source of the V and J calls. Across this sample there are some 680,000 distinct CDR3 sequences, with about 25% seen only once. 0.6% to 0.9% of the sample rests with the top ten.

This TCR derives from a human donor in good health. Some libraries in this study had Jurkat cell RNA spiked in. The sequenced sample consisted of naive CD8+ T cells from blood, with Jurkat cell RNA spiked in. In light of the paper, this sample's cell subset or site label describes: FACS-sorted CD8+CD4-CCR7+CD45RA+ naive T cells.

The CDR3 is CASSLDQRGNEQFF. The nucleotide sequence is given as TGTGCCAGCAGTTTGGACCAGCGGGGCAATGAGCAGTTCTTC. The rearrangement joined TRBV12-3 or TRBV12-4 to TRBJ2-1, with 7 middle bases fitting TRBD2. CDR3 length: 14 amino acids, cysteine to phenylalanine. Only the CDR3 part of the read is kept: 42 bases, read in frame from the first base. Compared with germline, V lacks 3 bases and J lacks 6 bases; bases without a gene match: 5.